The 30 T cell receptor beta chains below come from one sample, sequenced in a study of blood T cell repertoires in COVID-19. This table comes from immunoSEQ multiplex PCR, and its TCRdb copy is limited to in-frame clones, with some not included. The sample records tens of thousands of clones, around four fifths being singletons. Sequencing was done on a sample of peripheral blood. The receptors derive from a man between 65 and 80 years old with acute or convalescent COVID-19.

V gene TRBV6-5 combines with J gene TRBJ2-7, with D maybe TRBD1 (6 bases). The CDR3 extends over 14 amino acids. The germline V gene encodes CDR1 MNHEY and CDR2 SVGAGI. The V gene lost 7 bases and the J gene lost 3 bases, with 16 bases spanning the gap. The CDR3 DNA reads TGTGCCAGCACCCACGGTAGCAGGGGCTACGAGCAGTACTTC. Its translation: CASTHGSRGYEQYF.

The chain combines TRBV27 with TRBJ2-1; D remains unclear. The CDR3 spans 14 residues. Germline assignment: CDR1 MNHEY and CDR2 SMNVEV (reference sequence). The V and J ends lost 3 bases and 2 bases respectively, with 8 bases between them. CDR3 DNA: TGTGCCAGCAGTTTCTCTGGAGCCTACAATGAGCAGTTCTTC. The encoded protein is CASSFSGAYNEQFF.

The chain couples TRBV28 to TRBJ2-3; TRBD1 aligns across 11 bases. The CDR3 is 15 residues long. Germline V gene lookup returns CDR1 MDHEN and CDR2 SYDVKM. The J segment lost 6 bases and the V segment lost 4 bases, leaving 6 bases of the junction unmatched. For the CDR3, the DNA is TGTGCCAGCAGTTCTCGGACAGGGGGCCTTGATACGCAGTATTTT. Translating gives CASSSRTGGLDTQYF.

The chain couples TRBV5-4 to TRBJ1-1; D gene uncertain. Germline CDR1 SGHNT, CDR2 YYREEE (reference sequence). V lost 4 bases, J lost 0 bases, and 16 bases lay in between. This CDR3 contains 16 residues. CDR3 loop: CASSLQSGLLNTEAFF. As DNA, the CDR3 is TGTGCCAGCAGCCTCCAAAGCGGACTCTTGAACACTGAAGCTTTCTTT.

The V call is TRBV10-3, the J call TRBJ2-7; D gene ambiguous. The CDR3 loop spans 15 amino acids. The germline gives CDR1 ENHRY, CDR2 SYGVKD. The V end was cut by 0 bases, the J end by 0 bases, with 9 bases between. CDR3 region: CAISESAAGSYEQYF. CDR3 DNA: TGTGCCATCAGTGAGTCGGCGGCCGGCTCCTACGAGCAGTACTTC.

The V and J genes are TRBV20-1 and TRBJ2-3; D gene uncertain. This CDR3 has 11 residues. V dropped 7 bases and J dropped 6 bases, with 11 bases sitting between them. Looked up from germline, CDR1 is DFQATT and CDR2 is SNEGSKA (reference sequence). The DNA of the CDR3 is TGCAGTGTTGCGGTCGGGGATACGCAGTATTTT. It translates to CSVAVGDTQYF.

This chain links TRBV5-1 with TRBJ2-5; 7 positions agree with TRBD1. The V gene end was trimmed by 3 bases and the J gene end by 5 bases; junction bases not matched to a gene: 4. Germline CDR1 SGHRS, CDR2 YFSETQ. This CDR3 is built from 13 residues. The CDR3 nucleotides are TGCGCCAGCAGCTGGGACAGTTGGGAGACCCAGTACTTC. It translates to CASSWDSWETQYF.

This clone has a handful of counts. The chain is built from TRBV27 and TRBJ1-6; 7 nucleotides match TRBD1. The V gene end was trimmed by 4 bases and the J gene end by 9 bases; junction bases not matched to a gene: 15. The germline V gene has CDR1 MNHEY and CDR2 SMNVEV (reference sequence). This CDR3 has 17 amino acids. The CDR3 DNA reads TGTGCCAGCAGTTGGGGACAGCCTGAGCTAGTAGCTTCACCCCTCCACTTT. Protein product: CASSWGQPELVASPLHF.

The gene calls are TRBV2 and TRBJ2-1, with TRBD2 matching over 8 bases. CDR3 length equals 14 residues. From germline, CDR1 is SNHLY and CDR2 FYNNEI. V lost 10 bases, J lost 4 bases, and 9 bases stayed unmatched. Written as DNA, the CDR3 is TGTGCCACCCTTAGCGGGGTCGGATACAATGAGCAGTTCTTC. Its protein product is CATLSGVGYNEQFF.

CDR3 DNA sequence: TGTGCCAGCAGGGGGACCGGGACAGGGTCGGTCGAGCAGTACTTC. Protein: CASRGTGTGSVEQYF. The V and J genes are TRBV6-6 and TRBJ2-7; 9 nucleotides line up with TRBD1. The germline V gene has CDR1 MNHNY and CDR2 SVGAGI (reference sequence). The CDR3 covers 15 residues. V was pared by 6 bases and J by 6 bases, with 12 bases of the junction left unmatched.

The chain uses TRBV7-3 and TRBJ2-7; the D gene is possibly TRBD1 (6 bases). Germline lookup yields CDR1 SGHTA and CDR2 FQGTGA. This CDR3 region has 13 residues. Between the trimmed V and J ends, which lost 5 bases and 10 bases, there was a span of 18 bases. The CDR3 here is CASSTSGTTRQYF. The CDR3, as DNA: TGTGCCAGCAGCACATCCGGGACAACGAGACAGTACTTC.

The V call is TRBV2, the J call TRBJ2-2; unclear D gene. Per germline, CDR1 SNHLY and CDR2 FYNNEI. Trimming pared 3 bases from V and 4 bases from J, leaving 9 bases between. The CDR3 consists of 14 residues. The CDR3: CASSERQLTGELFF. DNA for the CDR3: TGTGCCAGCAGTGAGAGGCAGCTCACCGGGGAGCTGTTTTTT.

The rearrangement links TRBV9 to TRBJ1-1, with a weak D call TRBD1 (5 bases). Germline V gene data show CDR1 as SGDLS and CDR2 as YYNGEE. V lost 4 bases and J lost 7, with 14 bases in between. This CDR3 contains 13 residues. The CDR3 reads CASSPRVGVEAFF. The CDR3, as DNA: TGTGCCAGCAGCCCTAGGGTAGGGGTTGAAGCTTTCTTT.

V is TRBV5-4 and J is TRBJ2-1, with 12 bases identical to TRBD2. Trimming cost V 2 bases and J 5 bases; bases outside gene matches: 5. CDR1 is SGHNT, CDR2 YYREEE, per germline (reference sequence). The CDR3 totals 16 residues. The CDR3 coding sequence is TGTGCCAGCAGCTTCGGACTAGCGGGGACTGACAATGAGCAGTTCTTC. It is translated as CASSFGLAGTDNEQFF.

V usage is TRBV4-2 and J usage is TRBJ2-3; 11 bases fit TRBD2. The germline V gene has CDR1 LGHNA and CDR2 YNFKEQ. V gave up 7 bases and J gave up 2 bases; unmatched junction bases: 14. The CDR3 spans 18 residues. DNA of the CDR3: TGTGCCAGCAACTCCGGGGTAGCGGGGGGGCTGGTCACAGATACGCAGTATTTT. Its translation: CASNSGVAGGLVTDTQYF.

CDR3 in amino acids: CASRDSHTEAFF. The CDR3 bases are TGTGCCAGCAGAGACAGCCACACTGAAGCTTTCTTT. The rearrangement links TRBV2 to TRBJ1-1, with D possibly matching TRBD1 (5 bases). V dropped 6 bases and J dropped 3 bases, with 8 bases sitting between them. This CDR3 is 12 amino acids long. Germline CDR1 is SNHLY and CDR2 is FYNNEI.

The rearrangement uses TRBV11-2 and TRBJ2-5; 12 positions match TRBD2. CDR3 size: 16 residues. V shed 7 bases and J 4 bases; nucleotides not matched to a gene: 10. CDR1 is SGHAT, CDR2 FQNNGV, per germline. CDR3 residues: CASTQMGGLAGETQYF. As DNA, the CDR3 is TGTGCCAGCACCCAGATGGGGGGACTAGCGGGAGAGACCCAGTACTTC. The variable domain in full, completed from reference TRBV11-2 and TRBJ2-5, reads EAGVAQSPRYKIIEKRQSVAFWCNPISGHATLYWYQQILGQGPKLLIQFQNNGVVDDSQLPKDRFSAERLKGVDSTLKIQPAKLEDSAVYLCASTQMGGLAGETQYFGPGTRLLVL.

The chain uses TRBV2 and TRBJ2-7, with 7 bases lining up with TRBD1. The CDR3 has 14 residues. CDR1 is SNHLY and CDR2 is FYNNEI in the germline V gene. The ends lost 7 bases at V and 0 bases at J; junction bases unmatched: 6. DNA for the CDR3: TGTGCCAGCACCCGGACAGGCGGCTCCTACGAGCAGTACTTC. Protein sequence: CASTRTGGSYEQYF.

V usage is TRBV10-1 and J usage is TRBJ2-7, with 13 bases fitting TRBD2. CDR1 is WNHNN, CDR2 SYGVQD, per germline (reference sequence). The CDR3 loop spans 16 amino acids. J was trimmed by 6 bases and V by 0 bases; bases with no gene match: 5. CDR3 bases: TGCGCCAGCAGTGAGTCCGGACTAGCGGGGGAAGGCGAGCAGTACTTC. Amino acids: CASSESGLAGEGEQYF.

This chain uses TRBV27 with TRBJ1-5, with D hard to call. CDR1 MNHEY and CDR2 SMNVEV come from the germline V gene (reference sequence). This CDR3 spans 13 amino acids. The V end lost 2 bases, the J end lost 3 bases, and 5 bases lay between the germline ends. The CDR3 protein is CASSLQANQPQHF. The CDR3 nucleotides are TGTGCCAGCAGTTTACAGGCCAATCAGCCCCAGCATTTT.

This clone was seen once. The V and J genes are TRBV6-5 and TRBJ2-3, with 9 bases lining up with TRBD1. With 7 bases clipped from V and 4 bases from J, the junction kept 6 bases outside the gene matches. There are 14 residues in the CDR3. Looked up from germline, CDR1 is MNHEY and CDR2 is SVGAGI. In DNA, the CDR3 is TGTGCCAGCACAGGGACAGGGCCCCCAGATACGCAGTATTTT. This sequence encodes CASTGTGPPDTQYF.

CDR3 residues: CASRPGTGENEQFF. CDR3 coding DNA: TGCGCCAGCAGGCCCGGGACAGGGGAAAATGAGCAGTTCTTC. The chain has TRBV5-1 and TRBJ2-1, with 10 bases matching TRBD1. The V segment lost 5 bases and the J segment 7 bases; nucleotides outside the gene matches: 6. The V gene's germline CDR1 is SGHRS and CDR2 YFSETQ. The CDR3 has 14 residues.

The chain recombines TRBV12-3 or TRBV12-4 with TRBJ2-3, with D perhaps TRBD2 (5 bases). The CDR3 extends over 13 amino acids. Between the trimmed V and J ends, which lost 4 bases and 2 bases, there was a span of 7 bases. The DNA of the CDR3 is TGTGCCAGCAGTTCCCGGGACACAGATACGCAGTATTTT. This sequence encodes CASSSRDTDTQYF.

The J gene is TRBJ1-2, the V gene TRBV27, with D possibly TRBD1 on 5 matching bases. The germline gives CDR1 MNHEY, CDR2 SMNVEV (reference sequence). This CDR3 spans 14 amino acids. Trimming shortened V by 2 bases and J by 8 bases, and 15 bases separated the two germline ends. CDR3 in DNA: TGTGCCAGCAGTTTAACCGGGACGGCGGGGGGCTACACCTTC. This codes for CASSLTGTAGGYTF.

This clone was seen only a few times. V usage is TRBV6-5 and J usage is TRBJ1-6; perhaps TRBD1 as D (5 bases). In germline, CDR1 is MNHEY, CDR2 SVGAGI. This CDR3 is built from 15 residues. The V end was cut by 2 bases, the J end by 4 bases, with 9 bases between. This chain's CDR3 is CASSYLGGYNSPLHF. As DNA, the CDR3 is TGTGCCAGCAGTTACCTCGGGGGATATAATTCACCCCTCCACTTT.

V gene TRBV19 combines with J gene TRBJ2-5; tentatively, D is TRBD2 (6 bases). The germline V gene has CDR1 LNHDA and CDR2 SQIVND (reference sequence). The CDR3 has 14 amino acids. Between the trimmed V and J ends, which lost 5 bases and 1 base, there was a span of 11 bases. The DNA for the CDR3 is TGTGCCAGTAGTGGCGGGGCAGTCCAAGAGACCCAGTACTTC. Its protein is CASSGGAVQETQYF.

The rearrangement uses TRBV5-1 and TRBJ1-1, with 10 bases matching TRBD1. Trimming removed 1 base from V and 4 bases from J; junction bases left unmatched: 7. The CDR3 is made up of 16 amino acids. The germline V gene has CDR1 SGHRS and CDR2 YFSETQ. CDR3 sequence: CASSLMTGGIGTEAFF. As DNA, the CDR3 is TGCGCCAGCAGCTTGATGACAGGGGGCATAGGCACTGAAGCTTTCTTT.

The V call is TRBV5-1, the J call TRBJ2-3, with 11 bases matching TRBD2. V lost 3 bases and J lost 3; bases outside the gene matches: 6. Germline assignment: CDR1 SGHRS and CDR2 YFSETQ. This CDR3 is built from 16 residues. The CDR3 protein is CASSYSGGARTDTQYF. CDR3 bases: TGCGCCAGCAGCTATAGCGGGGGGGCCCGGACAGATACGCAGTATTTT.

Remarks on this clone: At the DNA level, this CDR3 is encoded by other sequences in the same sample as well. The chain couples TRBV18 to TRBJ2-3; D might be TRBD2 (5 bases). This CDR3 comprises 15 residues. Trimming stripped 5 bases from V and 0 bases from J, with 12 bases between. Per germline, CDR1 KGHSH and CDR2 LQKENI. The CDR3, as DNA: TGTGCCAGCTCATCTCTAGCAGTTAGCACAGATACGCAGTATTTT. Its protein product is CASSSLAVSTDTQYF.

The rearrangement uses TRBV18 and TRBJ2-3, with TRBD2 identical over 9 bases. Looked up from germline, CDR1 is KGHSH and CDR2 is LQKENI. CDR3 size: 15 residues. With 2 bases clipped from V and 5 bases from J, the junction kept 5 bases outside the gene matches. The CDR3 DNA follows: TGTGCCAGCTCACCAGTAGCGGGGGCCGGAGATACGCAGTATTTT. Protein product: CASSPVAGAGDTQYF.